This paragraph reports one TCR beta chain. The data belong to a study of blood T cell repertoires in COVID-19. Clones were read by immunoSEQ multiplex PCR, and TCRdb kept only the in-frame ones, dropping some. Of approximately 350,000 clones detected, 86% appear once; the ten largest clones hold 7.1%. The CDR3 runs 15 residues. Germline values: CDR1 MNHEY, CDR2 SVGAGI. Trimming stripped 7 bases from V and 3 bases from J, with 19 bases between. The TCR comes from a woman aged 55 to 70 with COVID-19, enrolled during active disease. The sequencing input was peripheral blood. V usage is TRBV6-5 and J usage is TRBJ2-7; tentatively, D is TRBD1 (7 bases). This CDR3 reads CASTPRGDSFYEQYF. The CDR3 DNA follows: TGTGCCAGCACCCCTAGGGGGGACAGTTTCTACGAGCAGTACTTC.